This paragraph covers one T cell receptor (beta chain) sequence. As yet, its antigen is unknown. This sample was taken from a study of early T cells in non-severe SARS-CoV-2 infection. Study-level results: Comparison of clonotypes with VDJdb favored anti-spike CD8 responses while missing private and CD4 specificities.

Individual cDNA molecules carried attached unique molecular identifiers. TCRdb independently ran MiXCR on the 5' RACE reads; one entry per CDR3 protein. The sample has 60,000 to 75,000 distinct CDR3 sequences; 10% to 12% are singletons. The CDR3 contains 12 residues. CDR1 is SGHKS, CDR2 YYEKEE, per germline (reference sequence). The V end lost 2 bases, the J end lost 8 bases, and 7 bases lay between the germline ends. The specimen comprised whole blood, sampled at baseline. The chain is built from TRBV5-5 and TRBJ1-4; possibly TRBD1 for D (6 bases). The origin of this receptor is an adult who was a healthcare worker with PCR-confirmed SARS-CoV-2 infection or an uninfected control (not recorded which). Here the CDR3 reads CASSFRGEKLFF. As DNA, the CDR3 is TGTGCCAGCAGCTTCAGGGGCGAAAAACTGTTTTTT.